This record concerns one T cell receptor (beta chain) sequence. This clonotype was seen a handful of times. Which antigen it targets is not known. Base qualities are missing; no much larger clone stands one base away. The data stem from a study of patients and donors after allogeneic stem cell transplantation (dated by TCRdb to 2020 to 2021). Libraries were prepared through RT-PCR. TCRdb shows the sequencer as NextSeq 550. In TCRdb, the public reads were trimmed at Q25 with fastp and aligned with MiXCR, with productive beta chains retained. Rows matching on CDR3 protein sequence are summarized as one entry with the most common DNA and genes. The sample table lists over 200,000 distinct CDR3 sequences, roughly two fifths of them with a count of one. The ten largest clones capture more than 9% of the sample. V and J lose 3 bases and 3 bases, and a span of 9 bases separates them. CDR3 length: 13 amino acids, cysteine to phenylalanine. Of the read, only the CDR3 DNA is kept; its 39 bases are in frame from base 1. CDR1 and CDR2, per the germline V gene, are SGDLS and YYNGEE.

The sequence derives from a human donor who was either an allogeneic HSCT recipient or a stem cell or donor lymphocyte infusion donor (not recorded which). It is not recorded whose cells these are; they may come from a transplant donor. The chain joins TRBV9 to TRBJ1-2; matching of 6 bases hints at TRBD1 as the D gene. The specimen sequenced was blood, either unsorted or a sorted T cell fraction (not recorded which). CDR3 reads: CASSADRYYGYTF. DNA sequence: TGTGCCAGCAGCGCGGACAGATACTATGGCTACACCTTC.